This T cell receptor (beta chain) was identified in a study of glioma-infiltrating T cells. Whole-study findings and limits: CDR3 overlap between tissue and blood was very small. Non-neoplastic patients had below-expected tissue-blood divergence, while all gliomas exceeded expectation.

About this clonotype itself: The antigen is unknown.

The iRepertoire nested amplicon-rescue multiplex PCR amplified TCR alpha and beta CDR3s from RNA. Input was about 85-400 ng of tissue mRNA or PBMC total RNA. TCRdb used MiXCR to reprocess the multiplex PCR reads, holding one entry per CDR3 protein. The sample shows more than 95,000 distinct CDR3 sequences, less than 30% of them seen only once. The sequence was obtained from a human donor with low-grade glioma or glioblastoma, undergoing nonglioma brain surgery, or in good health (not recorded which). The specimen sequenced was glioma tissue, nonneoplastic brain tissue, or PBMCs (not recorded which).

As DNA, the CDR3 is TGTGCCAGCAGCCCAGGGGGCGGCTCTGGAAACACCATATATTTT. Translating gives CASSPGGGSGNTIYF. The rearrangement links TRBV12-3 or TRBV12-4 to TRBJ1-3, with 8 bases that match TRBD1. This CDR3 spans 15 amino acids. The J segment lost 0 bases and the V segment lost 6 bases, leaving 4 bases of the junction unmatched.